This passage covers 24 T cell receptor beta chains from one sample sequenced in a study of T-cell reconstitution after alpha-beta-depleted transplantation in children. The authors prepared the TCRbeta library with unique molecular identifiers. TCRdb reanalysed the PCR reads using MiXCR and keeps one entry per CDR3 protein. Of fewer than 550,000 distinct CDR3 sequences in the sample, about 10% are singletons; the top ten hold 13% to 15%. Source: PBMCs, mostly from graft donor cells, taken 180 days after TCRalphabeta/CD19-depleted stem cell transplant. The receptors here all came from a female patient aged 2-10 years who had a stem cell transplant for aplastic anemia, so the T cells may come from the graft donor.

This clonotype came up a few times. V and J are TRBV7-9 and TRBJ2-7; tentative D call: TRBD2 (7 bases). This CDR3 comprises 15 residues. CDR1 is SEHNR, CDR2 FQNEAQ, per germline (reference sequence). Trimming cost V 4 bases and J 0 bases, with 13 bases left between them. CDR3 protein: CASSSPGGSSYEQYF. DNA of the CDR3: TGTGCCAGCAGCTCACCGGGGGGCTCCTCCTACGAGCAGTACTTC.

This clonotype was found a few times. This rearrangement joins TRBV6-1 to TRBJ2-2, with 8 bases aligning to TRBD1. J was trimmed by 8 bases and V by 6 bases; bases with no gene match: 14. Germline V lookup: CDR1 MNHNS, CDR2 SASEGT. This CDR3 spans 16 amino acids. CDR3 coding DNA: TGTGCCAGCAGACTGACCGCGGCAGGGGGCGTTGGGGAGCTGTTTTTT. As protein: CASRLTAAGGVGELFF.

The chain combines TRBV10-3 with TRBJ1-2; D unresolved. Germline V gives CDR1 ENHRY, CDR2 SYGVKD. The CDR3 has 14 residues. Trimming took 3 bases from V and 3 from J, leaving 11 bases between them. The chain's CDR3 is CAISDPTVYYGYTF. CDR3 coding DNA: TGTGCCATCAGTGACCCGACGGTTTACTATGGCTACACCTTC.

The sample holds many counts of this clonotype. CDR3 sequence (DNA): TGCAGTGCTAGAGTGGCAGCTGAAGCTTTCTTT. Residues: CSARVAAEAFF. The gene calls are TRBV20-1 and TRBJ1-1; D unresolved. Germline lookup yields CDR1 DFQATT and CDR2 SNEGSKA (reference sequence). V gave up 1 base and J gave up 6 bases, with 6 bases separating them. This CDR3 region has 11 residues.

This clonotype was detected a few times. V and J are TRBV12-3 or TRBV12-4 and TRBJ1-3, with D unclear. Trimming stripped 7 bases from V and 7 bases from J, with 11 bases between. There are 12 residues in the CDR3. The CDR3 DNA sequence: TGTGCCAGCATCTCAGACCCCAACACCATATATTTT. Its protein is CASISDPNTIYF.

This clonotype was observed a handful of times. The rearrangement uses TRBV30 and TRBJ2-7; D perhaps matches TRBD1 (6 bases). CDR1 and CDR2 (germline): GTSNPN, SVGIG (reference sequence). This CDR3 spans 12 amino acids. Between the trimmed V and J ends, which lost 5 bases and 2 bases, there was a span of 10 bases. CDR3 sequence: CAWSDRTYEQYF. CDR3 DNA sequence: TGTGCCTGGTCGGACAGAACCTACGAGCAGTACTTC.

This clonotype was seen a handful of times. The chain has TRBV7-2 and TRBJ2-7; D gene uncertain. Germline assignment: CDR1 SGHTA and CDR2 FQGNSA. The CDR3 has 13 amino acids. Trimming removed 4 bases from V and 4 bases from J, with 11 bases in between. The CDR3 here is CASSSVAGYEQYV. CDR3 in DNA: TGTGCCAGCAGCTCAGTCGCTGGGTACGAGCAGTACGTC.

This clonotype was counted only a few times. The chain recombines TRBV9 with TRBJ2-1, with unresolved D. V was cut by 0 bases and J by 3 bases, with 10 bases left in between. The CDR3 spans 15 residues. CDR1 and CDR2 (germline): SGDLS, YYNGEE. CDR3 nucleotides: TGTGCCAGCAGCGTAGCTATTGGCAGCTACAATGAGCAGTTCTTC. Translation: CASSVAIGSYNEQFF.

There are a few counts of this clonotype. The chain links TRBV12-3 or TRBV12-4 to TRBJ1-4, with 7 bases that match TRBD1. J lost 8 bases, V lost 6 bases, and 12 bases had no gene match. The CDR3 is made up of 15 amino acids. CDR3 nucleotides: TGTGCCAGCAGCCCCAGGGGGGTGAGGGGAGAAAAACTGTTTTTT. This gives the protein CASSPRGVRGEKLFF.

The chain has TRBV19 and TRBJ1-5; D unclear. The V end lost 1 base, the J end lost 3 bases, and 7 bases lay between the germline ends. Germline lookup yields CDR1 LNHDA and CDR2 SQIVND (reference sequence). This CDR3 has 14 amino acids. CDR3 nucleotides: TGTGCCAGTAGTATAGGGACGGTCAATCAGCCCCAGCATTTT. Its translation: CASSIGTVNQPQHF.

The chain uses TRBV6-1 and TRBJ1-1, with unresolved D. There are 15 residues in the CDR3. Germline CDR1 MNHNS, CDR2 SASEGT. The V end was cut by 5 bases, the J end by 5 bases, with 18 bases between. The CDR3, as DNA: TGTGCCAGCAGTATCCGCGGACGAGGGAAAACTGAAGCTTTCTTT. It specifies CASSIRGRGKTEAFF.

In its sample, this clonotype was seen a few times. The chain recombines TRBV21-1 with TRBJ2-1; the tabulated D call, TRBD2, remains unverified against the DNA. TRBV21-1 is a pseudogene segment. The CDR3 has 20 amino acids. The chain's CDR3 is CASSTLWGRLAGGYCNEQFF. The CDR3 nucleotides are TGTGCCAGCAGCACACTTTGGGGGAGACTAGCGGGAGGGTATTGCAATGAGCAGTTCTTC.

V gene TRBV12-3 or TRBV12-4 combines with J gene TRBJ2-2; 10 bases agree with TRBD1. Germline trimming cut 2 bases from V and 8 bases from J; bases unmatched to any gene: 5. The CDR3 is made up of 15 amino acids. The CDR3 reads CASSLWTGGEGELFF. As DNA, the CDR3 is TGTGCCAGCAGTTTATGGACAGGGGGTGAAGGGGAGCTGTTTTTT.

V is TRBV9 and J is TRBJ1-1; D is ambiguous. The V gene lost 0 bases and the J gene lost 5 bases, with 8 bases spanning the gap. The V gene's germline CDR1 is SGDLS and CDR2 YYNGEE. This CDR3 is 13 amino acids long. The DNA for the CDR3 is TGTGCCAGCAGCGTAGTAGGGTTTACTGAAGCTTTCTTT. It codes for CASSVVGFTEAFF.

This clonotype was seen a handful of times. The rearrangement uses TRBV27 and TRBJ1-4, with D perhaps matching TRBD1 (5 bases). Trimming left V 4 bases short and J 3 bases short, with 12 bases between. Germline V lookup: CDR1 MNHEY, CDR2 SMNVEV (reference sequence). The CDR3 consists of 15 residues. Here the CDR3 reads CASSSTGDSNEKLFF. The CDR3 nucleotides read TGTGCCAGCAGTTCAACAGGAGATTCTAATGAAAAACTGTTTTTT.

CDR3 region: CSALGGSGSNIQYF. The CDR3 nucleotides read TGCAGTGCTCTCGGGGGGAGCGGGAGTAACATTCAGTACTTC. The V and J genes are TRBV20-1 and TRBJ2-4, with 8 bases matching TRBD2. The V gene end was trimmed by 5 bases and the J gene end by 7 bases; junction bases not matched to a gene: 10. The length of the CDR3 is 14 residues. Germline CDR1 DFQATT, CDR2 SNEGSKA (reference sequence).

This clonotype showed up just a few times. J is TRBJ1-2 and V is TRBV6-2 or TRBV6-3; D might be TRBD1 (5 bases). Trimming stripped 0 bases from V and 5 bases from J, with 19 bases between. Germline-derived CDR1 and CDR2 are MNHEY and SVGEGT. The CDR3 is made up of 17 amino acids. The CDR3 here is CASSYSTGREALYGYTF. The CDR3 DNA reads TGTGCCAGCAGTTACTCGACGGGCAGGGAAGCCCTATATGGCTACACCTTC.

The gene calls are TRBV3-1 and TRBJ1-6; D call uncertain. The CDR3 runs to 12 residues. The V and J ends lost 4 bases and 5 bases respectively, with 3 bases between them. Germline V gene sequence: CDR1 LGHDT, CDR2 YNNKEL (reference sequence). The CDR3 DNA is TGTGCCAGCAGCCCGAATAATTCACCCCTCCACTTT. This gives the protein CASSPNNSPLHF.

A few counts support this clonotype. The chain links TRBV4-3 to TRBJ2-1; 10 bases fit TRBD2. Germline V gene data show CDR1 as LGHNA and CDR2 as YSLEER. After removal of 3 bases from V and 7 bases from J, the junction contained 9 bases not matched to a gene. The length of the CDR3 is 16 residues. CDR3 DNA: TGCGCCAGCAGCCAGAGATTAGCGGGAGGAGGGAATGAGCAGTTCTTC. It is translated as CASSQRLAGGGNEQFF.

This clonotype was seen more than once but under ten times. The chain carries TRBV5-1 and TRBJ2-7; D might be TRBD2 (6 bases). V was cut by 2 bases and J by 3 bases, with 21 bases left in between. The germline gives CDR1 SGHRS, CDR2 YFSETQ. The CDR3 sequence is 17 residues long. The CDR3 protein is CASSFRIWGGADYEQYF. The CDR3 DNA is TGCGCCAGCAGCTTTCGGATTTGGGGAGGTGCGGACTACGAGCAGTACTTC.

This clonotype appeared a few times. This chain connects TRBV14 to TRBJ2-3; 8 nucleotides match TRBD1. Germline V lookup: CDR1 SGHDN, CDR2 FVKESK. This CDR3 comprises 14 residues. Trimming took 4 bases from V and 3 from J; bases not matched to a gene: 3. The CDR3 bases are TGTGCCAGCAGCCCTTGGACAGGGACAGATACGCAGTATTTT. Protein product: CASSPWTGTDTQYF.

The chain combines TRBV28 with TRBJ2-7; TRBD1 matches 8 bases. The CDR3 is made up of 17 amino acids. Germline V lookup: CDR1 MDHEN, CDR2 SYDVKM. Losses at the gene ends were 0 bases for V and 0 bases for J; bases not matched to a gene: 7. The CDR3 DNA reads TGTGCCAGCAGTTTATGGAGATCGGGACAGGACTCCTACGAGCAGTACTTC. Its protein product is CASSLWRSGQDSYEQYF. Variable domain in full (rest from reference TRBV28 and TRBJ2-7): DVKVTQSSRYLVKRTGEKVFLECVQDMDHENMFWYRQDPGLGLRLIYFSYDVKMKEKGDIPEGYSVSREKKERFSLILESASTNQTSMYLCASSLWRSGQDSYEQYFGPGTRLTVT.

This clonotype came up a few times. V gene TRBV6-6 combines with J gene TRBJ2-5; 7 nucleotides line up with TRBD1. After removal of 6 bases from V and 5 bases from J, the junction contained 3 bases not matched to a gene. The CDR3 extends over 12 amino acids. The germline V gene has CDR1 MNHNY and CDR2 SVGAGI (reference sequence). The CDR3 sequence is CASRKQGETQYF. The CDR3, as DNA: TGTGCCAGCAGGAAACAGGGGGAGACCCAGTACTTC.

This clonotype appeared a few times. The chain links TRBV25-1 to TRBJ1-1, with D uncertain. The germline V gene has CDR1 MGHDK and CDR2 SYGVNS. This CDR3 is 15 amino acids long. V was trimmed by 5 bases and J by 0 bases, leaving 13 bases between them. CDR3: CASSNSRLLNTEAFF. CDR3 sequence (DNA): TGTGCCAGCAGTAACTCGCGCCTTTTGAACACTGAAGCTTTCTTT.